The 25 T cell receptor beta chains given below trace back to one sample, sequenced in a study of cytomegalovirus exposure and HLA in healthy donors. TCRdb's copy holds only in-frame clones and misses some; the assay was immunoSEQ multiplex PCR. This table holds 120,000 or so clones, approximately 94% found once. The sample taken for sequencing was PBMCs. The receptor set was obtained from a man aged 18 to 30 in good health and CMV-seronegative.

The chain combines TRBV4-1 with TRBJ2-1; 13 nucleotides align to TRBD2. Germline V gene sequence: CDR1 MGHRA, CDR2 YSYEKL. This CDR3 spans 16 amino acids. J gave up 10 bases and V 8 bases, and 14 bases lay outside the gene matches. DNA for the CDR3: TGCGCCAGCTACCCCCAAACTAGCGGGAGGGTAGCGGAGCAGTTCTTC. It yields the protein CASYPQTSGRVAEQFF.

V gene TRBV9 combines with J gene TRBJ2-7; D is possibly TRBD2 (5 bases). The ends were cut back, 0 bases at V and 2 bases at J, with 12 bases in the middle. This CDR3 is 15 amino acids long. The germline gives CDR1 SGDLS, CDR2 YYNGEE. In DNA form, the CDR3 reads TGTGCCAGCAGCGTAGGGGGTAGCGCAACCTACGAGCAGTACTTC. Amino acid sequence: CASSVGGSATYEQYF.

This chain connects TRBV28 to TRBJ1-1, with D maybe TRBD1 (6 bases). CDR1 MDHEN and CDR2 SYDVKM come from the germline V gene. CDR3 size: 16 residues. V lost 4 bases to trimming and J lost 0 bases, with 15 bases between them. The CDR3 nucleotides read TGTGCCAGCAGTTCAACCGGGACAAACATGAACACTGAAGCTTTCTTT. Amino acid sequence: CASSSTGTNMNTEAFF.

The genes are TRBV27 and TRBJ1-5, with a tentative D call TRBD1 (6 bases). Germline V gives CDR1 MNHEY, CDR2 SMNVEV (reference sequence). The CDR3 has 15 residues. V shed 4 bases and J shed 0 bases, with 10 bases lying between them. CDR3 residues: CASSSLQGSNQPQHF. CDR3 bases: TGTGCCAGCAGTTCCTTACAGGGTAGCAATCAGCCCCAGCATTTT.

The chain employs TRBV7-2 and TRBJ2-5, with a possible D match to TRBD2 (5 bases). Germline V gives CDR1 SGHTA, CDR2 FQGNSA. This CDR3 is 15 amino acids long. V was pared by 1 base and J by 4 bases, with 13 bases between. For the CDR3, the DNA is TGTGCCAGCAGCTTAGGGGTGTCAGAGGGAGAGACCCAGTACTTC. The encoded protein is CASSLGVSEGETQYF. Full variable domain (missing parts from reference TRBV7-2 and TRBJ2-5): GAGVSQSPSNKVTEKGKDVELRCDPISGHTALYWYRQSLGQGLEFLIYFQGNSAPDKSGLPSDRFSAERTGGSVSTLTIQRTQQEDSAVYLCASSLGVSEGETQYFGPGTRLLVL.

The rearrangement uses TRBV27 and TRBJ2-1, with 9 bases identical to TRBD2. Germline V gene sequence: CDR1 MNHEY, CDR2 SMNVEV (reference sequence). Trimming at V came to 7 bases and at J to 9 bases, leaving 10 bases not matched to a gene. This CDR3 is built from 14 residues. The CDR3 DNA follows: TGTGCCAGCAAGATTAGCGGGAGAGGTGGTGAGCAGTTCTTC. It translates to CASKISGRGGEQFF.

The gene calls are TRBV27 and TRBJ2-2; 7 bases align to TRBD2. Germline V gene data show CDR1 as MNHEY and CDR2 as SMNVEV (reference sequence). The CDR3 consists of 16 residues. Trimming at V came to 0 bases and at J to 5 bases, leaving 6 bases not matched to a gene. Here the CDR3 reads CASSLSPSGLTGELFF. CDR3 DNA sequence: TGTGCCAGCAGTTTATCCCCTAGCGGCCTTACCGGGGAGCTGTTTTTT.

The chain recombines TRBV6-1 with TRBJ1-2; D remains unclear. Germline V lookup: CDR1 MNHNS, CDR2 SASEGT. The V and J ends lost 0 bases and 2 bases respectively, with 10 bases between them. The CDR3 runs to 15 residues. Here the CDR3 reads CASSEAGRSNYGYTF. As DNA, the CDR3 is TGTGCCAGCAGTGAAGCGGGCAGGTCGAACTATGGCTACACCTTC.

The V call is TRBV18, the J call TRBJ1-1, with a tentative D call TRBD1 (6 bases). The CDR3 sequence is 15 residues long. Germline V gene sequence: CDR1 KGHSH, CDR2 LQKENI. V lost 4 bases and J lost 4, with 16 bases in between. The CDR3 loop reads CASSREQGSVTEAFF. The CDR3 DNA sequence: TGTGCCAGCTCACGGGAACAGGGATCGGTCACTGAAGCTTTCTTT.

The chain recombines TRBV2 with TRBJ2-6, with a tentative D call TRBD2 (5 bases). V was cut by 4 bases and J by 4 bases, with 11 bases left in between. Looked up from germline, CDR1 is SNHLY and CDR2 is FYNNEI. The CDR3 totals 15 residues. The CDR3 sequence is CASSADPGGANVLTF. CDR3 nucleotides: TGTGCCAGCAGTGCTGACCCGGGGGGGGCCAACGTCCTGACTTTC.

This clone was observed once. The rearrangement links TRBV4-1 to TRBJ1-2; no clear D gene. The CDR3 runs 16 residues. Germline V lookup: CDR1 MGHRA, CDR2 YSYEKL. V was cut by 0 bases and J by 7 bases, with 18 bases left in between. As DNA, the CDR3 is TGCGCCAGCAGCCAAGAGTCTCTTTCGGGTGTCGGTGGCTACACCTTC. Translation gives CASSQESLSGVGGYTF.

This chain connects TRBV7-9 to TRBJ1-5, with 7 bases identical to TRBD1. J lost 4 bases, V lost 5 bases, and 8 bases had no gene match. There are 15 residues in the CDR3. In germline, CDR1 is SEHNR, CDR2 FQNEAQ (reference sequence). The CDR3 is CASSPAGTANQPQHF. In nucleotides, the CDR3 is TGTGCCAGCAGCCCGGCCGGGACAGCAAATCAGCCCCAGCATTTT.

The V gene is TRBV30, the J gene TRBJ2-1, with a tentative D call TRBD2 (5 bases). Looked up from germline, CDR1 is GTSNPN and CDR2 is SVGIG (reference sequence). V was trimmed by 4 bases and J by 5 bases, leaving 12 bases between them. This CDR3 comprises 13 residues. The CDR3 region has the DNA TGTGCCTGGAATTTAGGACTCGACAATGAGCAGTTCTTC. This codes for CAWNLGLDNEQFF.

The genes are TRBV11-3 and TRBJ2-2, with 10 nucleotides matching TRBD1. There are 16 residues in the CDR3. V trimming: 4 bases; J trimming: 3 bases; junction bases outside the gene matches: 5. Germline V gene data show CDR1 as SGHNT and CDR2 as YENEEA. The DNA for the CDR3 is TGTGCCAGCAGCTGGAGAGGACAGGGGGACACCGGGGAGCTGTTTTTT. Encoded protein: CASSWRGQGDTGELFF.

The table lists this clone with a count of one. The chain carries TRBV10-3 and TRBJ2-7, with 14 positions matching TRBD2. The germline V gene has CDR1 ENHRY and CDR2 SYGVKD. V lost 8 bases to trimming and J lost 3 bases; unmatched junction nucleotides: 3. CDR3 length: 14 amino acids. For the CDR3, the DNA is TGTGCCATCGGGACTAGCGGGAGAGACTACGAGCAGTACTTC. This translates into CAIGTSGRDYEQYF.

The chain combines TRBV16 with TRBJ1-2; possible D gene TRBD1, 6 bases. Trimming shortened V by 0 bases and J by 4 bases, and 21 bases separated the two germline ends. Germline V gene data show CDR1 as KGHSY and CDR2 as FQNENV. The CDR3 runs to 18 residues. The CDR3 nucleotides are TGTGCCAGCAGCCAATCGTCCGGACAGAGTACCGCAGCCTATGGCTACACCTTC. It is translated as CASSQSSGQSTAAYGYTF.

The V call is TRBV28, the J call TRBJ2-1, with a possible D match to TRBD2 (6 bases). Between the trimmed V and J ends, which lost 6 bases and 5 bases, there was a span of 29 bases. The CDR3 totals 19 residues. Per germline, CDR1 MDHEN and CDR2 SYDVKM. CDR3 sequence: CASSPFTGTRRLTNNEQFF. The CDR3 DNA is TGTGCCAGCAGCCCTTTTACGGGGACTCGTCGACTCACTAACAATGAGCAGTTCTTC.

V is TRBV7-9 and J is TRBJ2-1, with TRBD1 matching over 9 bases. CDR1 and CDR2 (germline): SEHNR, FQNEAQ (reference sequence). J lost 0 bases, V lost 5 bases, and 11 bases had no gene match. The length of the CDR3 is 18 residues. The CDR3: CASSPTPGTGSSYNEQFF. Here the CDR3 DNA reads TGTGCCAGCAGCCCGACTCCTGGGACAGGGAGCTCCTACAATGAGCAGTTCTTC.

V gene TRBV9 combines with J gene TRBJ1-2; no clear D. Germline lookup yields CDR1 SGDLS and CDR2 YYNGEE. The CDR3 is 12 amino acids. Trimming pared 7 bases from V and 1 base from J, leaving 8 bases between. CDR3 residues: CASAGLNYGYTF. The CDR3 DNA is TGTGCCAGCGCTGGGCTTAACTATGGCTACACCTTC. Drawing the rest from reference TRBV9 and TRBJ1-2, the complete variable domain is DSGVTQTPKHLITATGQRVTLRCSPRSGDLSVYWYQQSLDQGLQFLIQYYNGEERAKGNILERFSAQQFPDLHSELNLSSLELGDSALYFCASAGLNYGYTFGSGTRLTVV.

V is TRBV6-6 and J is TRBJ1-4, with D unclear. V was trimmed by 2 bases and J by 7 bases, leaving 8 bases between them. The length of the CDR3 is 13 residues. Germline CDR1 is MNHNY and CDR2 is SVGAGI (reference sequence). CDR3 nucleotides: TGTGCCAGCAGTTACAGAGAGGGTGAAAAACTGTTTTTT. It yields the protein CASSYREGEKLFF.

This chain links TRBV19 with TRBJ1-2; D unclear. Trimming left V 7 bases short and J 6 bases short, with 12 bases between. Germline loops: CDR1 LNHDA, CDR2 SQIVND (reference sequence). There are 12 residues in the CDR3. The CDR3 here is CASNGFLDGYTF. The DNA for the CDR3 is TGTGCCAGTAACGGGTTCCTTGATGGCTACACCTTC. Full variable domain (remainder filled in from reference TRBV19 and TRBJ1-2): DGGITQSPKYLFRKEGQNVTLSCEQNLNHDAMYWYRQDPGQGLRLIYYSQIVNDFQKGDIAEGYSVSREKKESFPLTVTSAQKNPTAFYLCASNGFLDGYTFGSGTRLTVV.

V is TRBV6-5 and J is TRBJ2-7; D might be TRBD2 (5 bases). Germline CDR1 is MNHEY and CDR2 is SVGAGI. V shed 2 bases and J shed 7 bases, with 18 bases lying between them. CDR3 length: 15 residues. The CDR3 sequence: CASSYTVSPPGEQYF. CDR3 DNA: TGTGCCAGCAGTTACACAGTAAGCCCACCGGGGGAGCAGTACTTC.

The gene calls are TRBV19 and TRBJ1-1, with D perhaps matching TRBD1 (6 bases). CDR1 is LNHDA and CDR2 is SQIVND in the germline V gene (reference sequence). CDR3 length equals 13 residues. Trimming left V 5 bases short and J 4 bases short, with 11 bases between. The CDR3 protein is CASSLGQTTEAFF. The DNA for the CDR3 is TGTGCCAGTAGTCTGGGACAAACCACTGAAGCTTTCTTT.

J is TRBJ1-5 and V is TRBV30; TRBD1 is a possible D gene (6 bases). This CDR3 has 14 amino acids. CDR1 and CDR2 from the germline V gene are GTSNPN and SVGIG (reference sequence). The V gene lost 1 base and the J gene lost 5 bases, with 12 bases spanning the gap. In nucleotides, the CDR3 is TGTGCCTGGAGTGGGGGAGGGGGGCATCAGCCCCAGCATTTT. This gives the protein CAWSGGGGHQPQHF.

The V and J genes are TRBV11-2 and TRBJ2-1; 14 bases match TRBD2. The CDR3 covers 18 residues. The junction had 11 bases not matched to a gene; V was cut back by 1 base and J by 9 bases. Germline V lookup: CDR1 SGHAT, CDR2 FQNNGV. CDR3 amino acids: CASSLGVLRTSGRSEQFF. CDR3 in DNA: TGTGCCAGCAGCTTAGGAGTACTCCGGACTAGCGGGAGGAGTGAGCAGTTCTTC.